These 17 T cell receptor beta chains were all obtained from the same sample, sequenced in a study of T cell clonotyping in hematopoietic cell transplantation (dated by TCRdb to the early 2020s). The time point label of this sample denotes: recipient sample about 28 days before transplant, after cytoreduction. Library construction relied on the immunoSEQ multiplex PCR assay. TCRdb retrieved this table from immuneACCESS and kept in-frame rearrangements only. Not all clones are present; in checked studies, unresolved V genes account for under half, and no reason is known for the remainder. Counted in this sample were tens of thousands of clones; 90% to 97% of them appeared once. The top ten clonotypes cover under 2% of the sample. Sequenced material: peripheral blood mononuclear cells, taken before stem cell transplant. These receptors came from a woman aged 50 to 65 with acute myeloid leukemia. Some clones in this sample may be carry-over from other donors' samples.

The CDR3 region is CASSPGPSNYGTYEQYF. CDR3 coding DNA: TGCGCCAGCAGCCCGGGACCTTCGAACTATGGAACCTACGAGCAGTACTTC. The rearrangement joins TRBV5-1 to TRBJ2-7; D possibly matches TRBD1 or TRBD2 (5 bases each). The CDR3 covers 17 residues. Trimming took 4 bases from V and 2 from J, leaving 22 bases between them. The germline V gene has CDR1 SGHRS and CDR2 YFSETQ.

This chain uses TRBV7-2 with TRBJ2-7; no reliable D call. With 1 base removed from V and 6 bases from J, the gap between germline ends came to 13 bases. The length of the CDR3 is 14 residues. Germline V gene lookup returns CDR1 SGHTA and CDR2 FQGNSA. CDR3 in amino acids: CASSLDWAPSEQYF. CDR3 DNA: TGTGCCAGCAGCTTAGATTGGGCCCCGAGCGAGCAGTACTTC.

Only one count was recorded for this clone. The gene calls are TRBV6-6 and TRBJ1-5; TRBD1 agrees at 9 bases. Germline V gene sequence: CDR1 MNHNY, CDR2 SVGAGI (reference sequence). Trimming at V came to 2 bases and at J to 10 bases, leaving 6 bases not matched to a gene. The CDR3 extends over 14 amino acids. In DNA, the CDR3 is TGTGCCAGCAGTTACCAACAGGGGGCCGGCCCCCAGCATTTT. Residues: CASSYQQGAGPQHF.

This chain joins TRBV28 and TRBJ1-1; no definite D call. There are 13 residues in the CDR3. V was clipped by 7 bases and J by 11 bases, with 20 bases between them. Germline V gives CDR1 MDHEN, CDR2 SYDVKM. The CDR3 DNA reads TGTGCCAGCAACCCTAGCCCAGAAAGAGGGGCTTTCTTT. Protein product: CASNPSPERGAFF.

V gene TRBV12-5 combines with J gene TRBJ2-7, with D tentatively TRBD1 (5 bases). V was cut by 0 bases and J by 0 bases, with 15 bases left in between. The CDR3 runs to 17 residues. The germline CDR1 and CDR2 sequences are LGHNT and FRNRAP. The CDR3 protein is CASGLVLGGQSSYEQYF. The CDR3 coding sequence is TGTGCTAGTGGTTTGGTACTTGGCGGACAAAGCTCCTACGAGCAGTACTTC. The variable domain in full, completed from reference TRBV12-5 and TRBJ2-7, reads DARVTQTPRHKVTEMGQEVTMRCQPILGHNTVFWYRQTMMQGLELLAYFRNRAPLDDSGMPKDRFSAEMPDATLATLKIQPSEPRDSAVYFCASGLVLGGQSSYEQYFGPGTRLTVT.

The chain uses TRBV28 and TRBJ1-2; D perhaps matches TRBD1 (5 bases). V lost 5 bases to trimming and J lost 4 bases, with 14 bases between them. CDR3 length: 14 residues. Germline CDR1 and CDR2: MDHEN and SYDVKM. As DNA, the CDR3 is TGTGCCAGCAGTGTGGGGACCTCCCCCTATGGCTACACCTTC. Translating it yields CASSVGTSPYGYTF.

The rearrangement links TRBV7-9 to TRBJ1-5; tentatively, D is TRBD1 (5 bases). The germline V gene encodes CDR1 SEHNR and CDR2 FQNEAQ (reference sequence). The CDR3 length is 13 residues. Trimming shortened V by 4 bases and J by 11 bases, and 15 bases separated the two germline ends. CDR3: CASSSGEVTAQHF. In nucleotides, the CDR3 is TGTGCCAGCAGCTCTGGGGAGGTGACAGCCCAGCATTTT.

The chain joins TRBV2 to TRBJ1-2; D is uncertain. V was pared by 2 bases and J by 3 bases, with 10 bases between. CDR1 is SNHLY, CDR2 FYNNEI, per germline. The CDR3 consists of 14 residues. The CDR3 sequence: CASSELPRDYGYTF. In DNA, the CDR3 is TGTGCCAGCAGTGAACTACCCCGGGACTATGGCTACACCTTC.

The V call is TRBV13, the J call TRBJ1-2; 7 bases are a match to TRBD1. The V gene's germline CDR1 is PRHDT and CDR2 FYEKMQ (reference sequence). Trimming removed 5 bases from V and 4 bases from J; junction bases left unmatched: 10. The CDR3 sequence is 15 residues long. In DNA form, the CDR3 reads TGTGCCAGCAGCCTACAGGGGCGCTTGGCCTATGGCTACACCTTC. It translates to CASSLQGRLAYGYTF.

V usage is TRBV11-2 and J usage is TRBJ2-3, with 7 positions matching TRBD1. CDR3 length: 14 residues. Germline V gives CDR1 SGHAT, CDR2 FQNNGV. With V trimmed by 3 bases and J by 3 bases, 3 bases remained unmatched. The CDR3 region is CASSLLTGTDTQYF. The CDR3 DNA is TGTGCCAGCAGCTTGTTGACAGGGACAGATACGCAGTATTTT.

This sequence joins TRBV29-1 and TRBJ1-2; the D gene is possibly TRBD1 (6 bases). The ends were cut back, 5 bases at V and 7 bases at J, with 11 bases in the middle. The germline V gene encodes CDR1 SQVTM and CDR2 ANQGSEA. This CDR3 has 11 residues. The CDR3 coding sequence is TGCAGCGTTCGACGGGGGGCTGGCTACACCTTC. Its protein is CSVRRGAGYTF.

The rearrangement uses TRBV4-1 and TRBJ2-6; maybe TRBD2 (6 bases). Germline values: CDR1 MGHRA, CDR2 YSYEKL. CDR3 length: 17 amino acids. The V end lost 4 bases, the J end lost 3 bases, and 16 bases lay between the germline ends. The CDR3 region has the DNA TGCGCCAGCAGCCTACACCTCGGGGGTGATGGGGCCAACGTCCTGACTTTC. This sequence encodes CASSLHLGGDGANVLTF.

The chain recombines TRBV14 with TRBJ1-6; D is possibly TRBD1 (5 bases). V gave up 0 bases and J gave up 9 bases, with 6 bases separating them. The CDR3 runs 13 residues. Germline V lookup: CDR1 SGHDN, CDR2 FVKESK. CDR3 nucleotide sequence: TGTGCCAGCAGCCAAGAAAGGGGTTCACCCCTCCACTTT. This encodes CASSQERGSPLHF.

The gene calls are TRBV7-3 and TRBJ1-1; no definite D call. Germline assignment: CDR1 SGHTA and CDR2 FQGTGA. This CDR3 region has 13 residues. V was pared by 1 base and J by 1 base, with 4 bases between. CDR3 in DNA: TGTGCCAGCAGCTTAAATGGGAACACTGAAGCTTTCTTT. Its protein product is CASSLNGNTEAFF.

V and J are TRBV4-2 and TRBJ1-5; unclear D gene. The CDR3 is made up of 15 amino acids. V was pared by 4 bases and J by 4 bases, with 14 bases between. Germline CDR1 reads LGHNA; CDR2 reads YNFKEQ. CDR3 sequence reads: CASSLSALPNQPQHF. The CDR3 nucleotides read TGTGCCAGCAGCCTTTCAGCCCTTCCAAATCAGCCCCAGCATTTT.

CDR3 in DNA: TGTGCCGGCCGACAGCAAAGGGCTGAAGCTTTCTTT. This encodes CAGRQQRAEAFF. The V and J genes are TRBV2 and TRBJ1-1; TRBD1 is a possible D gene (5 bases). This CDR3 spans 12 amino acids. Looked up from germline, CDR1 is SNHLY and CDR2 is FYNNEI. Trimming pared 11 bases from V and 6 bases from J, leaving 16 bases between.

V and J are TRBV29-1 and TRBJ2-3; perhaps TRBD2 as D (6 bases). The CDR3 runs 15 residues. V lost 3 bases to trimming and J lost 2 bases, with 15 bases between them. CDR1 SQVTM and CDR2 ANQGSEA come from the germline V gene. This CDR3 reads CSVEGKGLITDTQYF. CDR3 bases: TGCAGCGTTGAGGGTAAGGGACTCATCACAGATACGCAGTATTTT.